This record concerns one T cell receptor (beta chain) sequence. The data originate from a study of blood T cell repertoires in COVID-19. For the study at large: Specimens from acute and convalescent COVID-19 originated in the United States, Italy and Spain.

Germline V lookup: CDR1 MGHRA, CDR2 YSYEKL. Trimming removed 0 bases at V and 5 bases at J, with 14 bases between. The CDR3 covers 16 residues. Under the authors' procedure: Estimated nucleated cell counts came from reference gene primer amplification. The repertoire was sequenced with immunoSEQ multiplex PCR; TCRdb's copy has only in-frame clones and lacks some. The DNA gave D and trimming, while V, J and clone size come from that table. The data hold some 240,000 clones, with about 81% observed a single time. The sample taken for sequencing was peripheral blood. The rearrangement links TRBV4-1 to TRBJ2-1; maybe TRBD2 (6 bases). This receptor was identified in a woman aged 60 to 75 with active or convalescent COVID-19. CDR3 amino acids: CASSQDFGGTHNEQFF. The CDR3 DNA sequence: TGCGCCAGCAGCCAAGATTTCGGGGGTACCCACAATGAGCAGTTCTTC.